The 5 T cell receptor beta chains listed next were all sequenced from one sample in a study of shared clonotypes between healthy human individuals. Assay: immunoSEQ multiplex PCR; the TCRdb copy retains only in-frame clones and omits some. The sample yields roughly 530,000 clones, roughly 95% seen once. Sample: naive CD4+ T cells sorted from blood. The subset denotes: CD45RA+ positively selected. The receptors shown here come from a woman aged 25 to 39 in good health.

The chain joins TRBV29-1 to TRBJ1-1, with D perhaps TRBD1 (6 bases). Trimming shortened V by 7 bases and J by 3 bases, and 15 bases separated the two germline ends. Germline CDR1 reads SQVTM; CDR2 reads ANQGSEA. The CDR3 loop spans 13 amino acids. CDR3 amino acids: CSAKRGGDTEAFF. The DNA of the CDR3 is TGCAGCGCCAAACGAGGGGGGGACACTGAAGCTTTCTTT.

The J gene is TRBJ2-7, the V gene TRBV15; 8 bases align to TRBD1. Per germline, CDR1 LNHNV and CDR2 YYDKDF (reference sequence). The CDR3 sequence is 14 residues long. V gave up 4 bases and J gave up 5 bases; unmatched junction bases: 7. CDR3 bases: TGTGCCACCAGCATCGACAGGGGTGGGAACGAGCAGTACTTC. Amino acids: CATSIDRGGNEQYF. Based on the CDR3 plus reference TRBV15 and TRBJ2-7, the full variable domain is DAMVIQNPRYQVTQFGKPVTLSCSQTLNHNVMYWYQQKSSQAPKLLFHYYDKDFNNEADTPDNFQSRRPNTSFCFLDIRSPGLGDTAMYLCATSIDRGGNEQYFGPGTRLTVT.

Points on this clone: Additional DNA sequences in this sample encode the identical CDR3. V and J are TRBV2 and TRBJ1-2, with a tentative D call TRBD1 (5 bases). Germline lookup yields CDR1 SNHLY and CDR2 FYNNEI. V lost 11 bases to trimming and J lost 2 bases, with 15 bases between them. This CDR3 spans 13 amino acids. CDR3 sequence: CAGSVQGNYGYTF. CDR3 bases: TGTGCCGGATCGGTTCAGGGAAACTATGGCTACACCTTC.

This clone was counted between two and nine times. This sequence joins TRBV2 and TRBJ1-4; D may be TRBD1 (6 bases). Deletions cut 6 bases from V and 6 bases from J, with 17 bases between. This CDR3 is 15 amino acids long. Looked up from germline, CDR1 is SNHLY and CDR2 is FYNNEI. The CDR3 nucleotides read TGTGCCAGCAGGTCCGACAGGCTACGGGATGAAAAACTGTTTTTT. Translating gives CASRSDRLRDEKLFF.

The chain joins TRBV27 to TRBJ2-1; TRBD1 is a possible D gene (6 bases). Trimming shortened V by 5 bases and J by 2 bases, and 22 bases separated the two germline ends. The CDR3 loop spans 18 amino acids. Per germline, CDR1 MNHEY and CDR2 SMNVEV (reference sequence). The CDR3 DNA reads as TGTGCCAGCAGTCCGGTAAAATCGGCGGCAGGGGCCTACAATGAGCAGTTCTTC. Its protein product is CASSPVKSAAGAYNEQFF.